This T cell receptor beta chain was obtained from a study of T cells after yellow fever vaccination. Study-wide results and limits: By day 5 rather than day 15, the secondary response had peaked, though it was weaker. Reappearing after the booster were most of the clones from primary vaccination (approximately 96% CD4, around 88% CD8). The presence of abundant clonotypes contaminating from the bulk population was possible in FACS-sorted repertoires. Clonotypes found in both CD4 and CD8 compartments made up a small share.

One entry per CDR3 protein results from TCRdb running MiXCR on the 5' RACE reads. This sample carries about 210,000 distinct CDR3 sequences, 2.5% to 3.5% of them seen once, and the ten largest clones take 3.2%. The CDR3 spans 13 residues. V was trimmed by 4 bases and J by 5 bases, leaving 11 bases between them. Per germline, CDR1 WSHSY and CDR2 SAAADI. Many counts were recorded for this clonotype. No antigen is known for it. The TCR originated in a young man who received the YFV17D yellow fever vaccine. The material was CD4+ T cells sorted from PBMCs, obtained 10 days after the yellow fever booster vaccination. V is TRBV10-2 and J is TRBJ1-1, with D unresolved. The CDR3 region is CASSGAAGTEAFF. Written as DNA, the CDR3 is TGCGCCAGCAGTGGAGCAGCCGGGACTGAAGCTTTCTTT.